Presented here are 2 T cell receptor beta chains from one specimen sequenced in a study of shared clonotypes between healthy human individuals. This table comes from immunoSEQ multiplex PCR, and its TCRdb copy is limited to in-frame clones, with some not included. Of hundreds of thousands of clones listed, around 79% are singletons. Sequenced sample: PBMCs. The receptors stem from a woman in her thirties or forties in good health. Some clones in this sample may be carry-over from other donors' samples.

This chain uses TRBV29-1 with TRBJ1-1; 8 positions agree with TRBD1. This CDR3 spans 14 amino acids. Trimming cost V 3 bases and J 4 bases; bases outside gene matches: 7. Germline V CDR1 and CDR2: SQVTM, ANQGSEA. Here the CDR3 reads CSVDSDRGSTEAFF. CDR3 in DNA: TGCAGCGTTGATTCCGACAGGGGATCCACTGAAGCTTTCTTT.

This chain joins TRBV27 and TRBJ2-1; possible D gene TRBD1, 6 bases. The CDR3 consists of 15 residues. Germline V gene sequence: CDR1 MNHEY, CDR2 SMNVEV (reference sequence). The V end lost 0 bases, the J end lost 6 bases, and 12 bases lay between the germline ends. The CDR3 nucleotides are TGTGCCAGCAGTTTATCGCATTCCAGGGGCAATGAGCAGTTCTTC. It codes for CASSLSHSRGNEQFF.